This T cell receptor (beta chain) was identified in a study of cytomegalovirus exposure and HLA in healthy donors. Turning to the study itself: An earlier analysis identified 117 million unique TCR beta sequences in 150 million to 200 million T cells. Clustering assigned 81% of the approximately 400 genotyped donors to the Caucasian-associated ancestry cluster.

The PCR used 60 Vbeta and 13 Jbeta primers. The table came from immunoSEQ multiplex PCR; TCRdb's copy has only in-frame clones and leaves some out. The data contain some 140,000 clones, more than 75% of them singletons. Whole-study findings and limits: Reported findings show TCR beta sequences accurately forecast HLA-A and HLA-B alleles in most subjects.

Comment on this clone: The target antigen is unknown.

The length of the CDR3 is 13 residues. The germline CDR1 and CDR2 sequences are SEHNR and FQNEAQ (reference sequence). The V gene lost 7 bases and the J gene lost 3 bases, with 13 bases spanning the gap. The chain combines TRBV7-9 with TRBJ2-7; D is perhaps TRBD1 (5 bases). Sequencing input: PBMCs. This sequence originates from a woman in her 50s in good health and CMV-seropositive. Written as DNA, the CDR3 is TGTGCCAGCACCATCAATCAGGGCTACGAGCAGTACTTC. It translates to CASTINQGYEQYF.